The clone carrying this TCR beta chain is a singleton in its sample. Its antigen remains unknown. This sample is drawn from a study of shared clonotypes between healthy human individuals. Study summary: Researchers assigned three CD4 naive, three CD4 memory, two CD8 naive and one CD8 memory plate to each donor. Points from the study as a whole: Blood was the only sampled material, and tissue repertoires likely differ. A small donor pool kept down the genetic and exposure-history diversity that was represented. Non-shared clonotypes showed lower generation probabilities than clonotypes common to all four donors.

Between the trimmed V and J ends, which lost 4 bases and 2 bases, there was a span of 24 bases. CDR3 length equals 18 residues. In germline, CDR1 is SGHRS, CDR2 YFSETQ. Naive CD8 cells comprised CD45RO-negative, CCR7-positively selected cells, excluding terminally differentiated effector memory CD45RA+ cells. Sequenced by immunoSEQ multiplex PCR; TCRdb stores in-frame clones only, minus some. The sample lists 2 million or so clones, roughly 94% occurring once. The sample consisted of naive CD8+ T cells sorted from blood. The V call is TRBV5-1, the J call TRBJ2-5; D not resolved. This receptor was obtained from a man younger than 30 in good health. The CDR3 nucleotides read TGCGCCAGCAGCCCCGAAGCGTCGGTAGGGAACGTACAAGAGACCCAGTACTTC. Its translation: CASSPEASVGNVQETQYF.